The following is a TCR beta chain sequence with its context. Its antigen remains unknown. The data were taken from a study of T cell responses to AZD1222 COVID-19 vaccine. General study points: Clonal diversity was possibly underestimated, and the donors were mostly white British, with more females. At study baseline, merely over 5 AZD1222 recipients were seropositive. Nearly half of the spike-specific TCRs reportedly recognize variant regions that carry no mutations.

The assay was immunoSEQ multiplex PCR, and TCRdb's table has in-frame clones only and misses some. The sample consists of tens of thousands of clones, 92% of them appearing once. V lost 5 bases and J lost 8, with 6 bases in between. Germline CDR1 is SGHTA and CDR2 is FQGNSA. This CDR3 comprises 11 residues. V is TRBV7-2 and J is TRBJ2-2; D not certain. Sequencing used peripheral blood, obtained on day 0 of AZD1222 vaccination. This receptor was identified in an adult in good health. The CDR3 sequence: CASSASGELFF. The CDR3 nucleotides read TGTGCCAGCAGCGCCAGTGGGGAGCTGTTTTTT.